Sequencing of this TCR beta chain was carried out in a study of blood T cell repertoires in COVID-19. The overall study: T cells, B-cell-depleted T cells, or PBMCs provided the cDNA or gDNA that served as material.

V lost 3 bases and J lost 7, with 15 bases in between. CDR3 size: 14 residues. CDR1 MDHEN and CDR2 SYDVKM come from the germline V gene. Generated by immunoSEQ multiplex PCR, the TCRdb table keeps only in-frame clones and is missing some. The data show approximately 190,000 clones, approximately 84% seen once. The sequence was obtained from a human donor with acute or convalescent COVID-19. The donor label of this sample is uncertain. The V gene is TRBV28, the J gene TRBJ2-5, with D unclear. The material sequenced was peripheral blood. The CDR3 spells CASSLSSPPGTQYF. CDR3 sequence (DNA): TGTGCCAGCAGTTTGAGTTCGCCACCGGGGACCCAGTACTTC.